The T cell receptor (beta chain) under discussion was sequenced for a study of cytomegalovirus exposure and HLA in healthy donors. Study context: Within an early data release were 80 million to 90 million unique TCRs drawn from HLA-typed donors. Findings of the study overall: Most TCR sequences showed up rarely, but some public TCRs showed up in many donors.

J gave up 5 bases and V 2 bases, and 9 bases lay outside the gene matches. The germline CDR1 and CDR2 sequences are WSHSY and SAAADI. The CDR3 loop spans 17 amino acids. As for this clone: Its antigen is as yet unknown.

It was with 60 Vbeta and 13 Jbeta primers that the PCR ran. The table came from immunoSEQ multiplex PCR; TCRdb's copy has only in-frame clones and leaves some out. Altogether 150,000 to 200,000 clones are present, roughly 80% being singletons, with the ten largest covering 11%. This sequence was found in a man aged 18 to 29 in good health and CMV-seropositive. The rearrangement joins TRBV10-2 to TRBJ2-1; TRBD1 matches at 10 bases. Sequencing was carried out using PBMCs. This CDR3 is CASSEVSTGGFDNEQFF. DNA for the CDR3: TGCGCCAGCAGTGAGGTTTCGACAGGGGGCTTCGACAATGAGCAGTTCTTC.